In this sample, the clone carrying this T cell receptor beta chain turned up once. The data are from a study of blood T cell repertoires in COVID-19. Assay: immunoSEQ multiplex PCR; the TCRdb copy retains only in-frame clones and omits some. The sample lists fewer than 500,000 clones, more than 75% seen once, with approximately 1.2% in the top ten. The CDR3 runs to 16 residues. From germline, CDR1 is SEHNR and CDR2 FQNEAQ (reference sequence). After removal of 4 bases from V and 4 bases from J, the junction contained 5 bases not matched to a gene. The chain carries TRBV7-9 and TRBJ2-3; 13 nucleotides line up with TRBD2. The source is a man between 25 and 39 years old who had recovered from COVID-19. The sequencing sample was made of PBMCs or T cells enriched from blood (not recorded which). The CDR3 coding sequence is TGTGCCAGCAGCTGGGGACTAGCGGGGAGAGCAGATACGCAGTATTTT. Translating it yields CASSWGLAGRADTQYF.